The 4 T cell receptor beta chains in this list originate from one sample, sequenced in a study of blood T cell repertoires in COVID-19. Sequencing was performed with immunoSEQ multiplex PCR; in TCRdb, only in-frame clones are kept and a portion is missing. There are about 240,000 clones in the sample; 82% occur only once, and roughly 12% lies in the top ten. Material for sequencing was peripheral blood. All receptors derive from a woman aged 55-70 years with active or convalescent COVID-19.

The V and J genes are TRBV5-8 and TRBJ2-1; 9 positions agree with TRBD2. Germline V lookup: CDR1 SGHTS, CDR2 YDEGEE. CDR3 size: 17 residues. Losses at the gene ends were 4 bases for V and 8 bases for J; bases not matched to a gene: 16. Here the CDR3 reads CASSPWGLRGGTYEQFF. The CDR3 nucleotides read TGTGCCAGCAGCCCCTGGGGCCTGCGGGGGGGTACCTATGAGCAGTTCTTC. The full variable domain, rest sourced from reference TRBV5-8 and TRBJ2-1, is EAGVTQSPTHLIKTRGQQATLRCSPISGHTSVYWYQQALGLGLQFLLWYDEGEERNRGNFPPRFSGRQFPNYSSELNVNALELEDSALYLCASSPWGLRGGTYEQFFGPGTRLTVL.

The J gene is TRBJ2-5, the V gene TRBV29-1, with 8 positions matching TRBD2. Per the germline V gene, CDR1 is SQVTM and CDR2 is ANQGSEA. V dropped 6 bases and J dropped 5; count of bases not matched to a gene: 14. The CDR3 covers 15 residues. The CDR3 spells CSVDLSGAQGETQYF. CDR3 sequence (DNA): TGCAGCGTAGACCTTAGCGGGGCCCAGGGGGAGACCCAGTACTTC. Full variable domain (remainder filled in from reference TRBV29-1 and TRBJ2-5): SAVISQKPSRDICQRGTSLTIQCQVDSQVTMMFWYRQQPGQSLTLIATANQGSEATYESGFVIDKFPISRPNLTFSTLTVSNMSPEDSSIYLCSVDLSGAQGETQYFGPGTRLLVL.

The rearrangement uses TRBV7-8 and TRBJ2-3; 7 bases fit TRBD2. Germline V gene lookup returns CDR1 SGHVS and CDR2 FQNEAQ. This CDR3 region has 15 residues. Trimming removed 6 bases from V and 0 bases from J; junction bases left unmatched: 6. The CDR3 nucleotides are TGTGCCAGCAGTCCCCTAGCGGTTAGCACAGATACGCAGTATTTT. Its protein product is CASSPLAVSTDTQYF.

CDR3 amino acids: CASSLDGGAGANVLTF. In nucleotides, the CDR3 is TGTGCCAGCAGCTTGGACGGGGGAGCTGGGGCCAACGTCCTGACTTTC. This chain uses TRBV5-5 with TRBJ2-6, with a possible D match to TRBD2 (6 bases). The germline V gene encodes CDR1 SGHKS and CDR2 YYEKEE (reference sequence). Trimming took 0 bases from V and 2 from J, leaving 9 bases between them. CDR3 length: 16 residues.